The rows below give T cell receptor beta chains drawn from one sample of a study of cytomegalovirus exposure and HLA in healthy donors. The method was immunoSEQ multiplex PCR; TCRdb's version includes in-frame clones alone and lacks a portion of them. The sample records roughly 260,000 clones, 80% to 90% being singletons. Material: PBMCs. Receptors were obtained from a woman in her forties in good health and CMV-seropositive. CDR3s include the opening cysteine and the closing phenylalanine or tryptophan. Fields, in order: D gene, clone size, J gene, V gene, CDR3 protein, CDR3 DNA. A D gene is named only where the DNA matches it firmly. Clone size is not always given. Where it is, it says once, few, many or a class for expanded clones.

d_gene: -
abundance: -
j_gene: TRBJ2-3
v_gene: TRBV27
CDR3aa: CASSLAVSGDTQYF
CDR3nt: TGTGCCAGCAGTTTAGCCGTTAGCGGAGATACGCAGTATTTT

d_gene: TRBD2
abundance: -
j_gene: TRBJ2-3
v_gene: TRBV19
CDR3aa: CASRLAGMGTDTQYF
CDR3nt: TGTGCCAGTAGACTAGCGGGGATGGGCACAGATACGCAGTATTTT

d_gene: -
abundance: -
j_gene: TRBJ2-7
v_gene: TRBV7-2
CDR3aa: CASSDRTSYEQYF
CDR3nt: TGTGCCAGCAGCGACAGGACCTCCTACGAGCAGTACTTC

d_gene: TRBD2
abundance: -
j_gene: TRBJ2-7
v_gene: TRBV28
CDR3aa: CASWTSGRAYEQYF
CDR3nt: TGTGCCAGCTGGACTAGCGGGAGAGCCTACGAGCAGTACTTC

d_gene: -
abundance: few
j_gene: TRBJ2-2
v_gene: TRBV19
CDR3aa: CASSIVTAGTGELFF
CDR3nt: TGTGCCAGTAGTATAGTCACAGCGGGCACCGGGGAGCTGTTTTTT

d_gene: -
abundance: -
j_gene: TRBJ2-2
v_gene: TRBV5-1
CDR3aa: CASRDPGDTGELFF
CDR3nt: TGCGCCAGCCGGGACCCGGGGGACACCGGGGAGCTGTTTTTT

d_gene: -
abundance: -
j_gene: TRBJ1-4
v_gene: TRBV5-1
CDR3aa: CASSLAGRRANEKLFF
CDR3nt: TGCGCCAGCAGCTTGGCCGGACGCAGGGCGAATGAAAAACTGTTTTTT

d_gene: TRBD2
abundance: -
j_gene: TRBJ2-7
v_gene: TRBV11-2
CDR3aa: CASRSTSGKSYEQYF
CDR3nt: TGTGCCAGCAGATCCACTAGCGGGAAATCCTACGAGCAGTACTTC

d_gene: TRBD2
abundance: -
j_gene: TRBJ2-7
v_gene: TRBV5-6
CDR3aa: CASSLGTSGSLTYEQYF
CDR3nt: TGTGCCAGCAGCTTGGGAACTAGCGGGAGTCTTACCTACGAGCAGTACTTC

d_gene: -
abundance: -
j_gene: TRBJ2-7
v_gene: TRBV7-7
CDR3aa: CASSLRGGESYEQYF
CDR3nt: TGTGCTAGCAGCTTACGAGGGGGGGAATCCTACGAGCAGTACTTC

d_gene: -
abundance: -
j_gene: TRBJ2-1
v_gene: TRBV5-5
CDR3aa: CASSLVGATEFF
CDR3nt: TGTGCCAGCAGCTTGGTGGGGGCCACGGAGTTCTTC

d_gene: TRBD1
abundance: -
j_gene: TRBJ2-5
v_gene: TRBV6-6
CDR3aa: CASSQPGQLQETQYF
CDR3nt: TGTGCCAGCAGTCAGCCGGGACAGCTTCAAGAGACCCAGTACTTC

d_gene: TRBD2
abundance: -
j_gene: TRBJ2-7
v_gene: TRBV6-5
CDR3aa: CASSPLLAGSYEQYF
CDR3nt: TGTGCCAGCAGTCCCCTGCTAGCGGGAAGCTACGAGCAGTACTTC

d_gene: TRBD2
abundance: -
j_gene: TRBJ2-7
v_gene: TRBV4-2
CDR3aa: CASSLRLAGSYEQYF
CDR3nt: TGTGCCAGCAGCCTTAGACTAGCGGGGAGCTACGAGCAGTACTTC

d_gene: TRBD1
abundance: -
j_gene: TRBJ1-1
v_gene: TRBV6-1
CDR3aa: CASSVTGGNGGTEAFF
CDR3nt: TGTGCCAGCAGTGTCACAGGGGGAAACGGCGGCACTGAAGCTTTCTTT

d_gene: -
abundance: -
j_gene: TRBJ1-2
v_gene: TRBV18
CDR3aa: CASSPSPDSYGYTF
CDR3nt: TGTGCCAGCTCACCATCGCCGGACAGCTATGGCTACACCTTC

d_gene: -
abundance: -
j_gene: TRBJ2-2
v_gene: TRBV5-1
CDR3aa: CASSLLQNTGELFF
CDR3nt: TGCGCCAGCAGCTTACTACAGAACACCGGGGAGCTGTTTTTT

d_gene: -
abundance: few
j_gene: TRBJ2-1
v_gene: TRBV7-2
CDR3aa: CASSLLGVPYNEQFF
CDR3nt: TGTGCCAGCAGCTTACTAGGGGTGCCCTACAATGAGCAGTTCTTC

d_gene: -
abundance: once
j_gene: TRBJ1-2
v_gene: TRBV7-2
CDR3aa: CASSLGPGAYGYTF
CDR3nt: TGTGCCAGCAGCTTAGGGCCCGGAGCCTATGGCTACACCTTC

d_gene: -
abundance: -
j_gene: TRBJ2-5
v_gene: TRBV4-1
CDR3aa: CASSQEKQETQYF
CDR3nt: TGCGCCAGCAGCCAGGAGAAACAAGAGACCCAGTACTTC

d_gene: -
abundance: -
j_gene: TRBJ1-1
v_gene: TRBV27
CDR3aa: CASSPNSIGGNTEAFF
CDR3nt: TGTGCCAGCAGTCCGAACTCGATCGGGGGGAACACTGAAGCTTTCTTT

d_gene: -
abundance: -
j_gene: TRBJ1-2
v_gene: TRBV6-5
CDR3aa: CASSYSATGFYGYTF
CDR3nt: TGTGCCAGCAGTTACTCGGCGACAGGCTTCTATGGCTACACCTTC

d_gene: -
abundance: -
j_gene: TRBJ1-3
v_gene: TRBV6-1
CDR3aa: CASRTGFSSGNTIYF
CDR3nt: TGTGCCAGCAGAACAGGATTCAGCTCTGGAAACACCATATATTTT

d_gene: -
abundance: -
j_gene: TRBJ2-2
v_gene: TRBV27
CDR3aa: CASSLSGDTGELFF
CDR3nt: TGTGCCAGCAGTTTATCAGGGGACACCGGGGAGCTGTTTTTT

d_gene: TRBD2
abundance: -
j_gene: TRBJ2-1
v_gene: TRBV5-1
CDR3aa: CASSFPGLAGNEQFF
CDR3nt: TGCGCCAGCAGCTTTCCGGGACTAGCCGGCAATGAGCAGTTCTTC

d_gene: TRBD1
abundance: -
j_gene: TRBJ1-1
v_gene: TRBV11-3
CDR3aa: CASSETGRNTEAFF
CDR3nt: TGTGCCAGCAGCGAGACAGGGAGGAACACTGAAGCTTTCTTT

d_gene: TRBD2
abundance: -
j_gene: TRBJ2-7
v_gene: TRBV7-9
CDR3aa: CASSSTSGRGQYF
CDR3nt: TGTGCCAGCAGCTCGACTAGCGGGAGAGGGCAGTACTTC

d_gene: -
abundance: -
j_gene: TRBJ1-6
v_gene: TRBV11-3
CDR3aa: CASSLGRAQSSYNSPLHF
CDR3nt: TGTGCCAGCAGCTTAGGGAGGGCACAAAGCTCCTATAATTCACCCCTCCACTTT

d_gene: TRBD1
abundance: -
j_gene: TRBJ2-7
v_gene: TRBV5-6
CDR3aa: CASSLGPDRGGYEQYF
CDR3nt: TGTGCCAGCAGCTTGGGGCCGGACAGGGGAGGTTACGAGCAGTACTTC

d_gene: -
abundance: -
j_gene: TRBJ1-5
v_gene: TRBV5-5
CDR3aa: CASSLVAGGGNQPQHF
CDR3nt: TGTGCCAGCAGCTTGGTTGCCGGAGGCGGCAATCAGCCCCAGCATTTT

d_gene: TRBD2
abundance: -
j_gene: TRBJ2-2
v_gene: TRBV9
CDR3aa: CASSVGGLATNTGELFF
CDR3nt: TGTGCCAGCAGCGTAGGGGGACTAGCGACGAACACCGGGGAGCTGTTTTTT